This entry describes one TCR beta chain. Authors' processing steps: Quantification of nucleated cells was approximated via reference gene primer amplification. The repertoire was sequenced with immunoSEQ multiplex PCR; TCRdb's copy has only in-frame clones and lacks some. V and J calls and clone size are those listed in that table; D and trimming were worked out from the DNA. The sample consists of about 190,000 clones, less than 90% of them appearing once. Trimming removed 1 base from V and 10 bases from J, with 15 bases in between. CDR1 is SGHRS, CDR2 YFSETQ, per germline. The CDR3 is 15 amino acids. This sample is part of a study of blood T cell repertoires in COVID-19. Turning to the study itself: The study drew acute and convalescent COVID-19 samples from the United States, Italy and Spain. T cells, B-cell-depleted T cells, or PBMCs provided the cDNA or gDNA that served as material.

This sequence joins TRBV5-1 and TRBJ1-6, with D uncertain. The sequencing sample was made of peripheral blood. The TCR originated in a young man with acute or convalescent COVID-19. The CDR3 sequence is CASSLSGQTGSPLHF. CDR3 DNA: TGCGCCAGCAGCTTGTCTGGCCAAACGGGGTCACCCCTCCACTTT.